Listed below are T cell receptor beta chains from one sample, sequenced in a study of T cells in Graves' hyperthyroidism and ophthalmopathy. TCRdb used MiXCR to reprocess the multiplex PCR reads, holding one entry per CDR3 protein. The sample shows about 410,000 distinct CDR3 sequences, about 14% of them seen only once. The sequencing input was blood. These receptors all stem from a man aged 18 to 29 with Graves' ophthalmopathy. CDR3s include the opening cysteine and the closing phenylalanine or tryptophan. A D gene is named only where the DNA matches it firmly. Only part of the rows carry a size: once, few, many, or a class if the clone is expanded.

clone_size	d_call	j_call	v_call	cdr3_aa	cdr3_nt
many	NA	TRBJ2-3	TRBV5-1	CASSTPRSGSTDTQYF	TGCGCCAGCAGCACCCCGAGGAGCGGGAGCACAGATACGCAGTATTTT
few	NA	TRBJ1-2	TRBV6-5	CASSYYQGGSYGYTF	TGTGCCAGCAGTTACTACCAGGGCGGGAGCTATGGCTACACCTTC
few	NA	TRBJ2-2	TRBV29-1	CSASGLANTGELFF	TGCAGCGCTTCGGGACTGGCGAACACCGGGGAGCTGTTTTTT
many	NA	TRBJ2-1	TRBV10-3	CAISDSTARSYNEQFF	TGTGCCATCAGTGATTCGACCGCCAGGTCCTACAATGAGCAGTTCTTC
few	NA	TRBJ1-4	TRBV6-1	CASSPTKVRVGEKLFF	TGTGCCAGCAGTCCAACCAAAGTTAGAGTTGGTGAAAAACTGTTTTTT
NA	NA	TRBJ2-1	TRBV6-2/TRBV6-3	CVSKRDTYNEQFF	TGTGTCAGCAAGAGGGATACCTACAATGAGCAGTTCTTC
NA	NA	TRBJ2-1	TRBV6-1	CASCTAPYNEQFF	TGTGCCAGCTGCACAGCTCCCTACAATGAGCAGTTCTTC
many	NA	TRBJ1-2	TRBV27	CASSPTGTHGYTF	TGTGCCAGCAGTCCCACAGGGACTCATGGCTACACCTTC
few	NA	TRBJ2-7	TRBV25-1	CASRDGGTPPYEQYF	TGTGCCAGCAGGGATGGGGGGACGCCGCCCTACGAGCAGTACTTC
NA	NA	TRBJ2-7	TRBV9	CASSGSQYEQYF	TGTGCCAGCAGCGGGTCCCAGTACGAGCAGTACTTC
many	TRBD2	TRBJ2-7	TRBV18	CASSPSGTRFMDF	TGTGCCAGCTCACCATCCGGGACTAGGTTTATGGACTTC
many	NA	TRBJ2-1	TRBV2	CASSEEGAGNEQFF	TGTGCCAGCAGTGAGGAGGGGGCCGGCAATGAGCAGTTCTTC
NA	NA	TRBJ1-2	TRBV4-1	CASSQERVDYTF	TGCGCCAGCAGCCAAGAGAGAGTTGACTACACCTTC
many	NA	TRBJ1-2	TRBV30	CAWSVPAWDHNKGYTF	TGTGCCTGGAGTGTACCTGCTTGGGACCACAACAAGGGCTACACCTTC
many	NA	TRBJ1-1	TRBV27	CASSLSRTYTEAFF	TGTGCCAGCAGTTTATCCCGGACTTACACTGAAGCTTTCTTT
many	NA	TRBJ1-2	TRBV18	CASSPNDGLVDYTF	TGTGCCAGCTCACCCAACGACGGACTGGTGGACTACACCTTC
many	TRBD1	TRBJ2-5	TRBV6-1	CASRVSGTGADETQYF	TGTGCCAGCAGAGTCTCCGGGACAGGGGCTGACGAGACCCAGTACTTC